A single sample gave rise to the 24 T cell receptor beta chains below, sequenced in a study of molecular identifiers for immune sequencing clone quantification. TCRdb reanalysed the PCR reads using MiXCR and keeps one entry per CDR3 protein. The profile covers around 470,000 distinct CDR3 sequences, with around 23% appearing a single time and 0.7% to 0.9% taken by the ten largest. Specimen: naive CD8+ T cells from blood, with Jurkat cell RNA spiked in. As for subset: FACS-sorted CD8+CD4-CCR7+CD45RA+ naive T cells. Receptors originate from a human donor in good health. Some libraries in this study had Jurkat cell RNA spiked in.

The chain combines TRBV27 with TRBJ1-5; unclear D gene. CDR1 and CDR2 from the germline V gene are MNHEY and SMNVEV (reference sequence). The CDR3 contains 12 residues. V was trimmed by 10 bases and J by 0 bases, leaving 7 bases between them. CDR3 region: CATQYSNQPQHF. The CDR3 nucleotides read TGTGCCACCCAGTATAGCAATCAGCCCCAGCATTTT.

As regards this clonotype: The CDR3 end shows no conserved phenylalanine or tryptophan, and so a read error is likely. V is TRBV7-9 and J is TRBJ2-7; 7 nucleotides match TRBD2. V dropped 5 bases and J dropped 0; count of bases not matched to a gene: 7. The CDR3 loop spans 15 amino acids. Germline V lookup: CDR1 SEHNR, CDR2 FQNEAQ (reference sequence). The CDR3 sequence: CASSPMTGGSYEQYL. The CDR3 DNA is TGTGCCAGCAGCCCAATGACGGGGGGCTCCTACGAGCAGTACCTC.

Many counts were recorded for this clonotype. The gene calls are TRBV20-1 and TRBJ2-7, with 8 bases aligning to TRBD2. The junction had 6 bases not matched to a gene; V was cut back by 5 bases and J by 0 bases. Germline V CDR1 and CDR2: DFQATT, SNEGSKA (reference sequence). The CDR3 is made up of 14 amino acids. CDR3 region: CSAFSGASSYEQYF. The CDR3 DNA follows: TGCAGTGCTTTTAGCGGGGCTAGCTCCTACGAGCAGTACTTC.

This clonotype was counted at least ten times. This rearrangement joins TRBV12-3 or TRBV12-4 to TRBJ2-3, with D perhaps matching TRBD2 (6 bases). This CDR3 comprises 15 residues. V was shortened by 3 bases and J by 6 bases, with 16 bases between the two germline ends. Here the CDR3 reads CASSFARELWDTQYF. CDR3 nucleotide sequence: TGTGCCAGCAGTTTCGCGCGGGAACTCTGGGATACGCAGTATTTT.

The chain couples TRBV4-3 to TRBJ2-7, with 9 bases lining up with TRBD2. Trimming cost V 0 bases and J 2 bases; bases outside gene matches: 5. CDR1 is LGHNA, CDR2 YSLEER, per germline. The CDR3 is made up of 16 amino acids. Here the CDR3 reads CASSQEVLAGPYEQYF. CDR3 nucleotides: TGCGCCAGCAGCCAAGAAGTCCTAGCGGGACCCTACGAGCAGTACTTC.

The sample holds many counts of this clonotype. J is TRBJ2-3 and V is TRBV29-1, with D hard to call. Germline V CDR1 and CDR2: SQVTM, ANQGSEA. The CDR3 contains 14 residues. V was clipped by 3 bases and J by 0 bases, with 10 bases between them. The CDR3 reads CSVDPGYSTDTQYF. The DNA for the CDR3 is TGCAGCGTTGACCCCGGGTATAGCACAGATACGCAGTATTTT.

In regard to this clonotype: A much larger clone lies a single base off, so this may be a read error. The J gene is TRBJ1-1, the V gene TRBV20-1; D may be TRBD1 (6 bases). The CDR3 is 14 amino acids. Germline CDR1 DFQATT, CDR2 SNEGSKA (reference sequence). The CDR3 sequence: CSAGGGGAYTEALF. CDR3 bases: TGCAGTGCTGGAGGAGGGGGGGCCTACACTGAAGCTCTCTTT.

The rearrangement joins TRBV4-3 to TRBJ2-7, with TRBD2 identical over 8 bases. The germline CDR1 and CDR2 sequences are LGHNA and YSLEER. This CDR3 comprises 15 residues. With V trimmed by 1 base and J by 2 bases, 4 bases remained unmatched. CDR3: CASSQGLATAYEQYF. Here the CDR3 DNA reads TGCGCCAGCAGCCAAGGACTAGCGACCGCCTACGAGCAGTACTTC.

This clonotype has only a few counts. The V gene is TRBV28, the J gene TRBJ1-2, with 7 bases identical to TRBD1. Trimming took 7 bases from V and 4 from J; bases not matched to a gene: 6. The CDR3 contains 13 residues. Per the germline V gene, CDR1 is MDHEN and CDR2 is SYDVKM. CDR3 bases: TGTGCCAGCAACCCAGGGACAGCCTATGGCTACACCTTC. Its protein is CASNPGTAYGYTF.

The chain is built from TRBV6-2 or TRBV6-3 and TRBJ2-1; D uncertain. V lost 5 bases, J lost 8 bases, and 13 bases lay in between. The CDR3 runs 13 residues. Germline assignment: CDR1 MNHEY and CDR2 SVGEGT. The CDR3 sequence: CASSLLLADEQFF. The CDR3 DNA follows: TGTGCCAGCAGTCTCCTATTAGCCGATGAGCAGTTCTTC.

This clonotype was seen at least ten times. The gene calls are TRBV14 and TRBJ2-3, with 7 bases identical to TRBD1. With V trimmed by 4 bases and J by 3 bases, 7 bases remained unmatched. CDR1 is SGHDN and CDR2 is FVKESK in the germline V gene. This CDR3 is built from 15 residues. The CDR3 reads CASSPTGSMTDTQYF. In nucleotides, the CDR3 is TGTGCCAGCAGCCCGACAGGGAGTATGACAGATACGCAGTATTTT.

This clonotype was seen a handful of times. The chain combines TRBV30 with TRBJ1-1; D is ambiguous. The V and J ends lost 1 base and 0 bases respectively, with 9 bases between them. Germline values: CDR1 GTSNPN, CDR2 SVGIG (reference sequence). This CDR3 is built from 14 residues. The CDR3 DNA reads TGTGCCTGGAGTGCGACAACTATGAACACTGAAGCTTTCTTT. Protein sequence: CAWSATTMNTEAFF.

In regard to this clonotype: This could be a read error, since a much larger clone is one nucleotide away. J is TRBJ2-3 and V is TRBV6-2 or TRBV6-3; D is unclear. The CDR3 consists of 13 residues. Germline CDR1 MNHEY, CDR2 SVGEGT. CDR3 sequence: CASSYVEGDTKYF. Here the CDR3 DNA reads TGTGCCAGCAGTTACGTAGAAGGAGATACGAAGTATTTT.

This clonotype was seen a handful of times. The V call is TRBV4-1, the J call TRBJ1-1; D call uncertain. The CDR3 length is 13 residues. Trimming stripped 1 base from V and 3 bases from J, with 6 bases between. CDR1 and CDR2 from the germline V gene are MGHRA and YSYEKL. The CDR3 sequence is CASSQARYTEAFF. In nucleotides, the CDR3 is TGCGCCAGCAGCCAAGCCCGTTACACTGAAGCTTTCTTT.

The table lists this clonotype with a few counts. V usage is TRBV15 and J usage is TRBJ2-4, with 7 nucleotides matching TRBD1. Trimming took 0 bases from V and 3 from J; bases not matched to a gene: 5. Germline V gene data show CDR1 as LNHNV and CDR2 as YYDKDF (reference sequence). The CDR3 contains 16 residues. CDR3 DNA sequence: TGTGCCACCAGCAGAGAAGGGGGCTCTGTCAAAAACATTCAGTACTTC. Protein product: CATSREGGSVKNIQYF.

This clonotype appeared a single time. A much more abundant neighbour one base away suggests this may be a read error. CDR3 DNA: TGTGCCAGCAGCCCAGACAGTGAGCAGTTCTTC. Its translation is CASSPDSEQFF. The rearrangement joins TRBV7-8 to TRBJ2-1; D perhaps matches TRBD1 (5 bases). Germline V CDR1 and CDR2: SGHVS, FQNEAQ. Trimming removed 5 bases from V and 9 bases from J, with 8 bases in between. The CDR3 runs 11 residues.

V and J are TRBV10-3 and TRBJ2-1; D not resolved. Trimming removed 3 bases at V and 0 bases at J, with 3 bases between. The germline V gene has CDR1 ENHRY and CDR2 SYGVKD. The CDR3 is 13 amino acids. The CDR3 bases are TGTGCCATCAGTGACCCCTCCTACAATGAGCAGTTCTTC. Its protein product is CAISDPSYNEQFF.

The genes are TRBV3-1 and TRBJ1-6; 7 bases agree with TRBD1. The V segment lost 4 bases and the J segment 8 bases; nucleotides outside the gene matches: 11. The CDR3 is 16 amino acids. Germline V CDR1 and CDR2: LGHDT, YNNKEL (reference sequence). The CDR3 reads CASSPTRDRADSPLHF. In nucleotides, the CDR3 is TGTGCCAGCAGCCCCACTCGAGACAGGGCCGATTCACCCCTCCACTTT.

Remarks on this clonotype: A much larger clone sits a single nucleotide away, making a read error possible. The chain is built from TRBV28 and TRBJ2-1; D is ambiguous. Germline V gene data show CDR1 as MDHEN and CDR2 as SYDVKM. CDR3 length: 16 residues. DNA of the CDR3: TGTGCCAGCAGTCCCTACCGGGCCCCGGCCTTCAATGCGCAGTTCTTC. This gives the protein CASSPYRAPAFNAQFF.

About this clonotype itself: This may arise from a read error, as a much more abundant clone is one base away. The CDR3 ends on some other residue instead of the conserved phenylalanine or tryptophan, so this is likely a read error. The V call is TRBV7-9, the J call TRBJ2-5, with 8 bases that match TRBD1. The V segment lost 5 bases and the J segment 2 bases; nucleotides outside the gene matches: 4. The CDR3 has 14 amino acids. Germline V gives CDR1 SEHNR, CDR2 FQNEAQ (reference sequence). CDR3 nucleotides: TGTGCCAGCAGCCCGAGGACAGGGCAAGAGACCCAGTACTTA. As protein: CASSPRTGQETQYL.

Concerning this clonotype: Sequence at one end of the junction differs from germline and may be a read error. The chain combines TRBV28 with TRBJ2-3, with D perhaps TRBD1 or TRBD2 (5 bases each). This CDR3 is built from 16 residues. Germline CDR1 and CDR2: MDHEN and SYDVKM. The CDR3 bases are TGTGCCAGCAGCCGAGAGGGAACCCCTAGCACAGGTACGCAGTATTTC. This sequence encodes CASSREGTPSTGTQYF. Full variable domain (rest looked up from reference TRBV28 and TRBJ2-3): DVKVTQSSRYLVKRTGEKVFLECVQDMDHENMFWYRQDPGLGLRLIYFSYDVKMKEKGDIPEGYSVSREKKERFSLILESASTNQTSMYLCASSREGTPSTGTQYFGPGTRLTVL.

This clonotype has a handful of counts. This sequence joins TRBV6-5 and TRBJ2-7; TRBD2 matches 13 bases. CDR1 is MNHEY, CDR2 SVGAGI, per germline. Losses at the gene ends were 8 bases for V and 2 bases for J; bases not matched to a gene: 3. The CDR3 has 14 amino acids. The CDR3 is CASGGTSGTYEQYF. The DNA of the CDR3 is TGTGCCAGCGGAGGGACTAGCGGGACCTACGAGCAGTACTTC.

This clonotype was seen many times. V is TRBV7-3 and J is TRBJ2-1, with 13 bases lining up with TRBD2. This CDR3 is built from 16 residues. The V segment lost 5 bases and the J segment 8 bases; nucleotides outside the gene matches: 9. From germline, CDR1 is SGHTA and CDR2 FQGTGA. The chain's CDR3 is CASSRTGTSGKDEQFF. CDR3 in DNA: TGTGCCAGCAGCCGCACCGGGACTAGCGGGAAGGATGAGCAGTTCTTC.

In its sample, this clonotype was seen many times. The genes are TRBV20-1 and TRBJ2-7; the match to TRBD1 covers 8 bases. The germline V gene has CDR1 DFQATT and CDR2 SNEGSKA (reference sequence). This CDR3 contains 14 residues. Unmatched junction bases numbered 2, after V lost 0 bases and J lost 1 base. The CDR3: CSAREDRESYEQYF. CDR3 nucleotides: TGCAGTGCTAGAGAGGACAGGGAGTCCTACGAGCAGTACTTC.